Below, 4 T cell receptor beta chains from the same sample are listed, as sequenced in a study of CD8+ T cells in alopecia areata. The sample's treatment: oral pan-JAK inhibitor, 5-10 mg twice daily. Investigators isolated RNA and reverse transcribed it into cDNA to act as the sequencing template. Using immunoSEQ multiplex PCR, the repertoire was profiled, and TCRdb retains in-frame clones only, with some absent. The sample includes approximately 210,000 clones, around 60% of them seen just once. The sample consisted of CD4+ T cells sorted from blood, taken at week 4, from a patient treated with tofacitinib. All receptors come from a human donor with alopecia areata.

This sequence joins TRBV29-1 and TRBJ2-7; D unresolved. The V and J ends lost 3 bases and 1 base respectively, with 4 bases between them. CDR1 and CDR2 from the germline V gene are SQVTM and ANQGSEA. The CDR3 loop spans 11 amino acids. The chain's CDR3 is CSVEESYEQYF. The CDR3, as DNA: TGCAGCGTTGAGGAGTCCTACGAGCAGTACTTC.

The chain is built from TRBV5-1 and TRBJ2-2; D perhaps matches TRBD1 (6 bases). Trimming shortened V by 4 bases and J by 6 bases, and 13 bases separated the two germline ends. Germline V gives CDR1 SGHRS, CDR2 YFSETQ. The CDR3 spans 14 residues. CDR3 region: CASSLTGLPGELFF. The CDR3 DNA follows: TGCGCCAGCAGCCTTACAGGGTTGCCCGGGGAGCTGTTTTTT.

J is TRBJ2-7 and V is TRBV29-1; D is possibly TRBD1 or TRBD2 (5 bases each). The V gene's germline CDR1 is SQVTM and CDR2 ANQGSEA. Trimming shortened V by 2 bases and J by 5 bases, and 19 bases separated the two germline ends. CDR3 size: 15 residues. CDR3 in DNA: TGCAGCGTTGAAACGATCACAGGAAGGGGAGACGAGCAGTACTTC. Its translation: CSVETITGRGDEQYF.

The V gene is TRBV5-4, the J gene TRBJ1-1, with D tentatively TRBD1 (5 bases). The CDR3 has 12 residues. Between the trimmed V and J ends, which lost 9 bases and 1 base, there was a span of 10 bases. Germline CDR1 and CDR2: SGHNT and YYREEE (reference sequence). The CDR3 is CAMGGKNTEAFF. DNA for the CDR3: TGTGCCATGGGGGGGAAGAACACTGAAGCTTTCTTT.